The sequence of this T cell receptor (beta chain) was determined in a study of shared clonotypes between healthy human individuals. Naive-designated CD8 cells lacked CD45RO, were positively enriched for CCR7, and omitted terminally differentiated effector memory CD45RA+ cells. On this clone itself: The identical CDR3 is also encoded by other nucleotide sequences in the sample.

Template for every sorted-subset replicate PCR totaled roughly 210 ng DNA, tens of thousands of T cell genomes. TCRdb's copy holds only in-frame clones and misses some; the assay was immunoSEQ multiplex PCR. This table holds around 1,900,000 clones, 85% to 95% found once. CDR3 size: 14 residues. From germline, CDR1 is MNHEY and CDR2 SMNVEV (reference sequence). Trimming took off 3 bases at V and 1 base at J, with 7 bases between the two ends. This rearrangement joins TRBV27 to TRBJ2-1, with D uncertain. This clonotype originated in a man between 18 and 29 years old in good health. Some clones in this sample may be carry-over from other donors' samples. Sequenced input: naive CD8+ T cells from PBMCs. The CDR3 DNA reads as TGTGCCAGCAGTTTTTCGGGTTCCTACAATGAGCAGTTCTTC. It specifies CASSFSGSYNEQFF.